One and the same sample provided the 13 T cell receptor beta chains below, sequenced in a study of cytomegalovirus exposure and HLA in healthy donors (dated by TCRdb to between 2016 and 2019). The library was built by means of the immunoSEQ multiplex PCR assay. For the multiplex PCR, a mixture combining 60 forward primers for TCR Vbeta segments and 13 reverse primers for TCR Jbeta segments was used. Not all clones reach the TCRdb copy of this immuneACCESS table, which keeps in-frame sequences only. Checked studies attribute under half of the gap to unresolved V genes and leave the rest unexplained. The table for this sample lists 220,000 or so clones. Over 0.95% of the sample lies in the top ten. Sequenced input: PBMCs. Every receptor here comes from a girl aged 2 to 10 in good health and CMV-seropositive.

CDR3: CASRVPVRVGENTEAFF. Written as DNA, the CDR3 is TGTGCCAGTAGGGTCCCGGTGAGGGTTGGAGAGAACACTGAAGCTTTCTTT. The genes are TRBV19 and TRBJ1-1; no reliable D call. V was shortened by 6 bases and J by 1 base, with 21 bases between the two germline ends. This CDR3 region has 17 residues. Germline V gene data show CDR1 as LNHDA and CDR2 as SQIVND (reference sequence).

The chain couples TRBV29-1 to TRBJ1-5, with D possibly being TRBD1 (5 bases). CDR1 and CDR2 (germline): SQVTM, ANQGSEA. The CDR3 is 16 amino acids. The ends were cut back, 1 base at V and 0 bases at J, with 13 bases in the middle. The CDR3 nucleotides are TGCAGCGTTGAAGTAAGGGGCCCGGCTAGCAATCAGCCCCAGCATTTT. Residues: CSVEVRGPASNQPQHF.

V is TRBV10-1 and J is TRBJ2-3; D perhaps matches TRBD2 (6 bases). The CDR3 extends over 11 amino acids. Trimming cost V 11 bases and J 6 bases, with 12 bases left between them. Germline CDR1 WNHNN, CDR2 SYGVQD (reference sequence). CDR3: CARGRLDTQYF. Written as DNA, the CDR3 is TGCGCCCGGGGGAGGCTGGATACGCAGTATTTT.

V and J are TRBV9 and TRBJ2-2; no firm D call. Trimming pared 0 bases from V and 6 bases from J, leaving 6 bases between. The length of the CDR3 is 13 residues. From germline, CDR1 is SGDLS and CDR2 YYNGEE. DNA of the CDR3: TGTGCCAGCAGCGTAGGAGGTTCCGGGGAGCTGTTTTTT. Translated: CASSVGGSGELFF.

The rearrangement joins TRBV27 to TRBJ2-7, with TRBD1 identical over 9 bases. V shed 3 bases and J 2 bases; nucleotides not matched to a gene: 2. The CDR3 is made up of 14 amino acids. Germline loops: CDR1 MNHEY, CDR2 SMNVEV (reference sequence). The CDR3 DNA reads TGTGCCAGCAGTTTCGGGGACAGGGCCTACGAGCAGTACTTC. Amino acids: CASSFGDRAYEQYF.

V is TRBV19 and J is TRBJ1-5; D is possibly TRBD1 (5 bases). V gave up 5 bases and J gave up 3 bases, with 11 bases separating them. The CDR3 spans 14 residues. Germline V gene lookup returns CDR1 LNHDA and CDR2 SQIVND (reference sequence). CDR3 coding DNA: TGTGCCAGTAGTGTGACAGTCATCAATCAGCCCCAGCATTTT. The encoded protein is CASSVTVINQPQHF.

The chain uses TRBV18 and TRBJ2-3; D possibly corresponds to TRBD1 (6 bases). Per the germline V gene, CDR1 is KGHSH and CDR2 is LQKENI. V lost 0 bases, J lost 2 bases, and 9 bases lay in between. This CDR3 is built from 15 residues. This CDR3 is CASSPPGAVTDTQYF. The CDR3 nucleotides read TGTGCCAGCTCACCACCGGGGGCGGTCACAGATACGCAGTATTTT.

The rearrangement links TRBV7-3 to TRBJ2-1, with a tentative D call TRBD2 (6 bases). CDR3 length equals 13 residues. The germline V gene encodes CDR1 SGHTA and CDR2 FQGTGA. V was cut by 1 base and J by 7 bases, with 8 bases left in between. In DNA form, the CDR3 reads TGTGCCAGCAGCTTAAAGGCGGGGAATGAGCAGTTCTTC. Its protein is CASSLKAGNEQFF. Variable domain in full (rest from reference TRBV7-3 and TRBJ2-1): GAGVSQTPSNKVTEKGKYVELRCDPISGHTALYWYRQSLGQGPEFLIYFQGTGAADDSGLPNDRFFAVRPEGSVSTLKIQRTERGDSAVYLCASSLKAGNEQFFGPGTRLTVL.

The genes are TRBV9 and TRBJ2-3; weak D call: TRBD2 (6 bases). The CDR3 length is 15 residues. The germline V gene has CDR1 SGDLS and CDR2 YYNGEE. V lost 0 bases to trimming and J lost 0 bases, with 8 bases between them. The CDR3 sequence is CASSVDGTSTDTQYF. The CDR3, as DNA: TGTGCCAGCAGCGTAGACGGGACTAGCACAGATACGCAGTATTTT. The full variable domain, its missing parts supplied by reference TRBV9 and TRBJ2-3, is DSGVTQTPKHLITATGQRVTLRCSPRSGDLSVYWYQQSLDQGLQFLIQYYNGEERAKGNILERFSAQQFPDLHSELNLSSLELGDSALYFCASSVDGTSTDTQYFGPGTRLTVL.

V gene TRBV27 combines with J gene TRBJ2-1, with 7 bases matching TRBD2. Germline CDR1 reads MNHEY; CDR2 reads SMNVEV (reference sequence). Germline trimming cut 6 bases from V and 0 bases from J; bases unmatched to any gene: 5. The CDR3 covers 15 residues. CDR3 in amino acids: CASSDGGSSYNEQFF. As DNA, the CDR3 is TGTGCCAGCAGCGATGGCGGGAGCTCCTACAATGAGCAGTTCTTC.

This chain uses TRBV5-6 with TRBJ1-5, with unresolved D. Germline CDR1 SGHDT, CDR2 YYEEEE. This CDR3 spans 11 amino acids. V lost 6 bases and J 8 bases, leaving 9 bases between the germline ends. The CDR3 region has the DNA TGTGCCAGCACCTACCGGGAGCCCCAGCATTTT. Residues: CASTYREPQHF. Using reference TRBV5-6 and TRBJ1-5 for the parts outside the CDR3, the full variable domain is DAGVTQSPTHLIKTRGQQVTLRCSPKSGHDTVSWYQQALGQGPQFIFQYYEEEERQRGNFPDRFSGHQFPNYSSELNVNALLLGDSALYLCASTYREPQHFGDGTRLSIL.

This rearrangement joins TRBV5-1 to TRBJ2-1; tentatively, D is TRBD1 (7 bases). Germline-derived CDR1 and CDR2 are SGHRS and YFSETQ. The length of the CDR3 is 17 residues. Trimming left V 0 bases short and J 0 bases short, with 13 bases between. The CDR3 reads CASSLEGAGSSYNEQFF. In nucleotides, the CDR3 is TGCGCCAGCAGCTTGGAGGGGGCGGGGAGCTCCTACAATGAGCAGTTCTTC.

The chain employs TRBV5-6 and TRBJ1-2, with TRBD1 matching 7 bases. Germline V gene sequence: CDR1 SGHDT, CDR2 YYEEEE. This CDR3 spans 12 amino acids. V gave up 0 bases and J gave up 10 bases; unmatched junction bases: 3. The CDR3 loop is CASSLADRIYTF. In DNA, the CDR3 is TGTGCCAGCAGCTTGGCGGACAGGATCTACACCTTC.